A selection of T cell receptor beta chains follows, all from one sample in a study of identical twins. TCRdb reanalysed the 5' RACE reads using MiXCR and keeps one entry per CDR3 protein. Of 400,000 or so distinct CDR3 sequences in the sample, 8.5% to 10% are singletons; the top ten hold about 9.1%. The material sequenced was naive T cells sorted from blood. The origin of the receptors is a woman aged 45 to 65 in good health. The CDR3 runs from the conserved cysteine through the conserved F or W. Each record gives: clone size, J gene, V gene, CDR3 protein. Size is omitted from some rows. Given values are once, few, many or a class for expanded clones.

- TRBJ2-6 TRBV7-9 CASSIASLLNVLTF
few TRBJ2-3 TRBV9 CASSVEELSTQYF
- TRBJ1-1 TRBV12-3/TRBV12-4 CASSNTPQGMNTEAFF
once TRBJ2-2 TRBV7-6 CASSPRTSGPRNTGELFF
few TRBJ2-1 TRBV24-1 CATSDPGFVDRFF
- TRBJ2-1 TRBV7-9 CASSSGLAAEEQFF
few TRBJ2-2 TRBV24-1 CATQLQGQNTGELFF
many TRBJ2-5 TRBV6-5 CASSYSKTGRGQETQYF
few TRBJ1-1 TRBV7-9 CASSLAAGSGTEAFF
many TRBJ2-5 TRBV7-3 CASSPSLGQQETQYF
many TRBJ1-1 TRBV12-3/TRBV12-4 CASSQTGNTEAFF
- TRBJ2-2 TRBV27 CASGQVQGALAGELFF
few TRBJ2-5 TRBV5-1 CASSSTLAWQETQYF
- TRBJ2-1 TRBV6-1 CASRPDPSYNEQFF
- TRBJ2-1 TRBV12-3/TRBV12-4 CASSSRTSGTYNEQFF
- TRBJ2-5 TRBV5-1 CASSYDTGRPETQYF
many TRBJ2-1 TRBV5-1 CASSLEVGGSYNEQFF
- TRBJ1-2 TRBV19 CASSAPGGALYGYTF
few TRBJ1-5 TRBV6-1 CASSTTMPQHF
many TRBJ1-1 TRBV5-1 CASSLDGFMNTEAFF
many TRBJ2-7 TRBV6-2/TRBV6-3 CASSLILFYEQYF
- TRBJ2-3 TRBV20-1 CSASLVDTQYF
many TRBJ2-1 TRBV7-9 CASSLGEGTKQFF